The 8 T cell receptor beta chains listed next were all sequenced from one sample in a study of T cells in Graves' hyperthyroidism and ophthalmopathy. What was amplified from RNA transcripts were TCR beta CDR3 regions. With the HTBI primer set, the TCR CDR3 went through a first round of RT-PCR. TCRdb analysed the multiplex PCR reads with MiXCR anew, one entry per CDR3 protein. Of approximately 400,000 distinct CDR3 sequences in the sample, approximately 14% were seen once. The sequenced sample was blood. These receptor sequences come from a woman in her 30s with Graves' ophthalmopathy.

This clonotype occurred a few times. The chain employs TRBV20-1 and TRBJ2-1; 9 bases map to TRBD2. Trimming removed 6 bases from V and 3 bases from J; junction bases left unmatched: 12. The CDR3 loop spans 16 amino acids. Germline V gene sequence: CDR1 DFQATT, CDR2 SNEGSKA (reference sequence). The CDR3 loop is CSASRPAGGLYNEQFF. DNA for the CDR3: TGCAGTGCCTCCAGACCAGCGGGGGGACTCTACAATGAGCAGTTCTTC.

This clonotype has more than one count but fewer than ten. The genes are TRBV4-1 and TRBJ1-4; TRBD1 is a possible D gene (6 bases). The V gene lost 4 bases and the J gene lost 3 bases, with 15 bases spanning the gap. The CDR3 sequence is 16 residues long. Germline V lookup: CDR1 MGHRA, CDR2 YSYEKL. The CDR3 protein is CASSRVPRGPNEKLFF. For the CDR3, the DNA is TGCGCCAGCAGCCGCGTACCCAGGGGTCCTAATGAAAAACTGTTTTTT.

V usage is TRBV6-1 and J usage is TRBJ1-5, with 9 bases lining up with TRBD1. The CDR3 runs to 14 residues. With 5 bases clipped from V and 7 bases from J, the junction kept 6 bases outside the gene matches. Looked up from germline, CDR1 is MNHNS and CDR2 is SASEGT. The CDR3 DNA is TGTGCCAGCAGTTTAGGACAGGGGAAACAGCCCCAGCATTTT. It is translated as CASSLGQGKQPQHF.

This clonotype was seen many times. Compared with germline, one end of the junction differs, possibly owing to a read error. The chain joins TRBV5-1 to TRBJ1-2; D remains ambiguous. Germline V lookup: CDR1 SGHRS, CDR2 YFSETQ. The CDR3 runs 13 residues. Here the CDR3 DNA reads TGTGCCAGCAGTTTAACCGGGGACTATGGCTACACCTTC. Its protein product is CASSLTGDYGYTF.

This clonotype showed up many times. CDR3 sequence reads: CSARDGYTF. CDR3 DNA sequence: TGCAGTGCTAGAGATGGCTACACCTTC. The rearrangement joins TRBV20-1 to TRBJ1-2; unclear D gene. The CDR3 is 9 amino acids. The ends were cut back, 0 bases at V and 7 bases at J, with 0 bases in the middle. Germline values: CDR1 DFQATT, CDR2 SNEGSKA (reference sequence).

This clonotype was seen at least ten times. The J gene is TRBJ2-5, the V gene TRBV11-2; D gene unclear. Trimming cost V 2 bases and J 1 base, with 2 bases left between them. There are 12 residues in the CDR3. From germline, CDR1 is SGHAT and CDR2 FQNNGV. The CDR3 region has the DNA TGTGCCAGCAGCTTAACCCAAGAGACCCAGTACTTC. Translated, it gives CASSLTQETQYF. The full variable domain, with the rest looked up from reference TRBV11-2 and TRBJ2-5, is EAGVAQSPRYKIIEKRQSVAFWCNPISGHATLYWYQQILGQGPKLLIQFQNNGVVDDSQLPKDRFSAERLKGVDSTLKIQPAKLEDSAVYLCASSLTQETQYFGPGTRLLVL.

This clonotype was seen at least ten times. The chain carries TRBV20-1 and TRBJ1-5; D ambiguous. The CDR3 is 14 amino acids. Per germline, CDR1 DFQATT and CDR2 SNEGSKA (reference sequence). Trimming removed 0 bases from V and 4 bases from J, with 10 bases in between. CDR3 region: CSARESARNQPQHF. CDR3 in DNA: TGCAGTGCTAGAGAGAGTGCACGGAATCAGCCCCAGCATTTT.

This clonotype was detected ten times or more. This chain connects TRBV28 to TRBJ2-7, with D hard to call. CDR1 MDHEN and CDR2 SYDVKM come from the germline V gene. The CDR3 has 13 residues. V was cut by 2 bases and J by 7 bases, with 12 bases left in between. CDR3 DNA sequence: TGTGCCAGCAGTTTAGGGCCCTTCAGGGAGCAGTACTTC. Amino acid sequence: CASSLGPFREQYF.